These 2 T cell receptor beta chains were sequenced from one sample in a study of identical twins. TCRdb fed the 5' RACE reads into MiXCR, producing one record per CDR3 protein. Of roughly 350,000 distinct CDR3 sequences listed, 10% to 15% are singletons. These data were likewise used in another study, on yellow fever vaccine responses in identical twins.

The sequencing sample was made of CD8+ T cells sorted from blood. The source of these receptors is a woman younger than 35 in good health.

The chain uses TRBV12-3 or TRBV12-4 and TRBJ2-2; tentative D call: TRBD2 (6 bases). V was clipped by 3 bases and J by 5 bases, with 10 bases between them. The CDR3 totals 14 residues. CDR3 DNA: TGTGCCAGCAGTTTGTACGGACTAACCGGGGAGCTGTTTTTT. The encoded protein is CASSLYGLTGELFF.

This clonotype was observed once. The chain couples TRBV11-3 to TRBJ2-5; 7 bases fit TRBD2. The CDR3 consists of 15 residues. Germline-derived CDR1 and CDR2 are SGHNT and YENEEA. V shed 2 bases, J shed 4 bases, and the junction held 7 bases outside the gene matches. The CDR3 DNA reads TGTGCCAGCAGCTTACCAGCGTGGGGGGGAGAGACCCAGTACTTC. Protein: CASSLPAWGGETQYF.